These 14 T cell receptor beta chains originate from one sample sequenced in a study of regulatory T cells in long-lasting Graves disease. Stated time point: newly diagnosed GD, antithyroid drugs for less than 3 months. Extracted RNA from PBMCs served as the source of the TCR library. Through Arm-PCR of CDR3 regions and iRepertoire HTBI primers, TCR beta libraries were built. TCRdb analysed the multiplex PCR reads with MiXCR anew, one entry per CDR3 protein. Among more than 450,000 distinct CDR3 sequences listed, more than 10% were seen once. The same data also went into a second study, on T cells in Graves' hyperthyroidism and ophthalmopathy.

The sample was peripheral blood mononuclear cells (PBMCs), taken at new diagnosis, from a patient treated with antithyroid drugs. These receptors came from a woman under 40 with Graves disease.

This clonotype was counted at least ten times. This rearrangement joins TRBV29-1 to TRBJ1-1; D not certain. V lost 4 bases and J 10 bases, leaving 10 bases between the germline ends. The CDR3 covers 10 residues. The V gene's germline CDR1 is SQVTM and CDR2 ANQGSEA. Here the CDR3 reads CSVVMYGAFF. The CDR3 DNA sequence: TGCAGCGTTGTCATGTACGGAGCTTTCTTT. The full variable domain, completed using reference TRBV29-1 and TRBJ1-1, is SAVISQKPSRDICQRGTSLTIQCQVDSQVTMMFWYRQQPGQSLTLIATANQGSEATYESGFVIDKFPISRPNLTFSTLTVSNMSPEDSSIYLCSVVMYGAFFGQGTRLTVV.

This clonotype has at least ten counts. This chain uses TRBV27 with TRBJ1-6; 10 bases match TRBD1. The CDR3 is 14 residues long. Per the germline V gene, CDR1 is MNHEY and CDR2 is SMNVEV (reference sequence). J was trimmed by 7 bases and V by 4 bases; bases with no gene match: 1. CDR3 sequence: CASSWDRGNSPLHF. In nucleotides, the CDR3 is TGTGCCAGCAGTTGGGACAGGGGCAATTCACCCCTCCACTTT.

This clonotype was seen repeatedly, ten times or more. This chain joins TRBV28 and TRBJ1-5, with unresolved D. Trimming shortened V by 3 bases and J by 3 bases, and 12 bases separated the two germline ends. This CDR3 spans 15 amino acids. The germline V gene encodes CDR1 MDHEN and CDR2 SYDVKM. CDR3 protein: CASSFTENNNQPQHF. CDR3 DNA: TGTGCCAGCAGTTTTACCGAGAATAACAATCAGCCCCAGCATTTT.

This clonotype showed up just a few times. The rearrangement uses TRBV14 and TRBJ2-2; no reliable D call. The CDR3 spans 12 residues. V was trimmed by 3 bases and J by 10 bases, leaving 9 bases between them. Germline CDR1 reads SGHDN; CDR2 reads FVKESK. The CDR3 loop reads CASSHGPLELFF. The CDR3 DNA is TGTGCCAGCAGCCACGGACCTCTGGAGCTGTTTTTT.

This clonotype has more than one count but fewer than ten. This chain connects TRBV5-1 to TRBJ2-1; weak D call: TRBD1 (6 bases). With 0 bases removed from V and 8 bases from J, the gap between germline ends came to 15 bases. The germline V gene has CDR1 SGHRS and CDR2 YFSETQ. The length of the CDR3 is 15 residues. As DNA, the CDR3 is TGCGCCAGCAGCTTGGTTGGGGGCCACGAGGATGAGCAGTTCTTC. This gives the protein CASSLVGGHEDEQFF.

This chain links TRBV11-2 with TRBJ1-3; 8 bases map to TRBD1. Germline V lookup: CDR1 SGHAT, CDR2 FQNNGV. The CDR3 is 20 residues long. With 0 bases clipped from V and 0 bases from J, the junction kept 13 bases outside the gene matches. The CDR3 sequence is CASSLDLSTQGDFSGNTIYF. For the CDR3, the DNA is TGTGCCAGCAGCTTAGATCTGTCCACACAGGGGGACTTCTCTGGAAACACCATATATTTT.

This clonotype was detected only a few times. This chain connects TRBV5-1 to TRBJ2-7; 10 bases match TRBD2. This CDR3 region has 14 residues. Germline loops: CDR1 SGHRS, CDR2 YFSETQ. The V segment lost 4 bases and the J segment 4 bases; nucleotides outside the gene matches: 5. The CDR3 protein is CASSVATSGYEQYF. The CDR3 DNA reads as TGCGCCAGCAGCGTAGCGACTAGCGGGTACGAGCAGTACTTC.

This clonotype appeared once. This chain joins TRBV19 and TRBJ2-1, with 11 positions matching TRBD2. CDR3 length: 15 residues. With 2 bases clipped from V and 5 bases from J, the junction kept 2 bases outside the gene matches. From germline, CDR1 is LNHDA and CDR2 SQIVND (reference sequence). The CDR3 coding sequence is TGTGCCAGTAGTATATCGGGACTAGCGGACAATGAGCAGTTCTTC. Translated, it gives CASSISGLADNEQFF.

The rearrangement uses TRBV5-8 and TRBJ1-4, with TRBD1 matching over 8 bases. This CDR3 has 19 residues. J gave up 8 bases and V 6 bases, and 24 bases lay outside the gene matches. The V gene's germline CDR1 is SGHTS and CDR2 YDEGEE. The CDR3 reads CASTSRPLLIGQGTEKLFF. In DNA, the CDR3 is TGTGCCAGCACCTCACGCCCTTTATTGATCGGACAGGGAACGGAAAAACTGTTTTTT.

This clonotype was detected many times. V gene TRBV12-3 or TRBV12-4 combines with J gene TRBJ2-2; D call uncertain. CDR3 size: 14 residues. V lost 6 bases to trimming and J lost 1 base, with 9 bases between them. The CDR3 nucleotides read TGTGCCAGCAGCTTGGCACGGAACACCGGGGAGCTGTTTTTT. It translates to CASSLARNTGELFF.

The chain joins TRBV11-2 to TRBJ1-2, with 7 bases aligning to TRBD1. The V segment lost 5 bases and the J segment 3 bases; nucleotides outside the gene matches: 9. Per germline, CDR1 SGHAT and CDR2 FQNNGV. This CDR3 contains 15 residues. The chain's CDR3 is CASSQGGGIDYGYTF. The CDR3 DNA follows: TGTGCCAGCAGCCAAGGAGGGGGCATAGACTATGGCTACACCTTC.

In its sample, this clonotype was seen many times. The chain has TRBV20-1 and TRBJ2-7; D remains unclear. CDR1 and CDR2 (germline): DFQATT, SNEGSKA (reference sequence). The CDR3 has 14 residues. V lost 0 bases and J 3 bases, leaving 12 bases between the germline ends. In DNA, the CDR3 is TGCAGTGCTAGAGACCCTTCGTTAAGCTACGAGCAGTACTTC. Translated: CSARDPSLSYEQYF.

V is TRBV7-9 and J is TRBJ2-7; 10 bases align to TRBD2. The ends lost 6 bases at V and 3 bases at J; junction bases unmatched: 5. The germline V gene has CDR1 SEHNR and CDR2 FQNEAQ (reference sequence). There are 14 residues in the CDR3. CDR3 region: CASRFTSGNYEQYF. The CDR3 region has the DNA TGTGCCAGCAGATTCACTAGCGGGAACTACGAGCAGTACTTC.

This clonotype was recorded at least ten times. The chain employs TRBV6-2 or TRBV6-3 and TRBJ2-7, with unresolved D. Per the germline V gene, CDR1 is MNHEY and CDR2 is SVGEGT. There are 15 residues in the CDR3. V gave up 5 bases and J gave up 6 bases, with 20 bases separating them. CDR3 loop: CASSETAKVVGEQYF. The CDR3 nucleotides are TGTGCCAGCAGTGAAACGGCTAAAGTAGTTGGCGAGCAGTACTTC.